Reported below is one T cell receptor beta chain. These data belong to a study of control samples from healthy donors and cancer patients. The CDR3 covers 14 residues. Germline CDR1 reads MNHNY; CDR2 reads SVGAGI (reference sequence). The ends were cut back, 7 bases at V and 1 base at J, with 13 bases in the middle. The data were produced by immunoSEQ multiplex PCR, yet TCRdb's version contains in-frame clones alone and is incomplete. The sample contains 98,000 or so clones, approximately 78% of which appear only once. The sample taken for sequencing was blood. This sequence joins TRBV6-6 and TRBJ1-2; D is uncertain. The origin of this receptor is a man between 60 and 75 years old in good health. CDR3 in DNA: TGTGCCAGCATCGAGCGGCAGAGTAACTATGGCTACACCTTC. It codes for CASIERQSNYGYTF.